Below, one T cell receptor (beta chain) is given with its context. Its antigen is not identified. These data belong to a study of TIL therapy for anti-PD-1-resistant metastatic lung cancer. Study-wide background: Patients then received nivolumab; progressors got lymphodepletion, TIL and IL-2. Median tumor mutation burden was 1.5 mutations per megabase.

Stated time point: pre-treatment sample, taken before nivolumab and TIL therapy. The libraries were made with immunoSEQ v3. Libraries were prepared by immunoSEQ multiplex PCR; TCRdb keeps only in-frame clonotypes and omits some of them. The data contain 25,000 to 40,000 clones, just under 75% of them singletons. The germline V and J ends were trimmed by 2 bases and 5 bases, with 11 bases remaining between them. CDR1 is SGHNT, CDR2 YENEEA, per germline. The CDR3 runs 14 residues. Study findings and constraints: This highly selected cohort may not generalize to typical lung cancer patients.

The sequence was obtained from a woman between 25 and 85 years old with non-small cell lung cancer. The specimen was blood, collected at baseline. The gene calls are TRBV11-3 and TRBJ2-3, with D possibly called TRBD1 or TRBD2 (5 bases each). The CDR3 is CASSLSRGEDTQYF. CDR3 coding DNA: TGTGCCAGCAGCTTATCGAGAGGGGAAGATACGCAGTATTTT.